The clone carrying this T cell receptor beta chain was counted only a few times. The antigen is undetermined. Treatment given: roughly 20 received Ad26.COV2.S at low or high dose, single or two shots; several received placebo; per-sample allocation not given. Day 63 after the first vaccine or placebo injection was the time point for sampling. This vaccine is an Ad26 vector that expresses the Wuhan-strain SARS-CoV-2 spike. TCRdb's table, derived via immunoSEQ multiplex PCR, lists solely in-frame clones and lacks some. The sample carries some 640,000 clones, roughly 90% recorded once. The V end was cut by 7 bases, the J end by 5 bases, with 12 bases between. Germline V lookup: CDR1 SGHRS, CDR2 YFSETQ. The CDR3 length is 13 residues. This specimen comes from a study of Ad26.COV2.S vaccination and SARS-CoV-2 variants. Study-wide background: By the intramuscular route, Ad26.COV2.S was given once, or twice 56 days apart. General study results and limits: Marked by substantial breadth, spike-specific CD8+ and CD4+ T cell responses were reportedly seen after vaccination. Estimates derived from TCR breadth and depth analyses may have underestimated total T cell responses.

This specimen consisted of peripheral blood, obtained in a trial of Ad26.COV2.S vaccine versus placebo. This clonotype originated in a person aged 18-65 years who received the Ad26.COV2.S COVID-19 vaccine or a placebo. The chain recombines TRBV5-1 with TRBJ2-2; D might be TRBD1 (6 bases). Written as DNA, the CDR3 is TGCGCCAGCGCTAGAGGGGGAACCGGGGAGCTGTTTTTT. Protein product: CASARGGTGELFF.